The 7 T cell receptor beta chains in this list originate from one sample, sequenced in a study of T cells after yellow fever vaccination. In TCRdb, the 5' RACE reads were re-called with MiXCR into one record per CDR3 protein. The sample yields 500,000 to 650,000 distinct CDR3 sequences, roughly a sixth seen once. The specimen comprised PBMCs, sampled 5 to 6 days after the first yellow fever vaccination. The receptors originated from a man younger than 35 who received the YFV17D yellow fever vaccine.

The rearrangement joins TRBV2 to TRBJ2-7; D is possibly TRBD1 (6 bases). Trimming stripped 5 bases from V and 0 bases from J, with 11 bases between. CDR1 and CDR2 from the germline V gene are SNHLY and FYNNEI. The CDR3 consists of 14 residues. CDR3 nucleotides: TGTGCCAGCAGTCCACAGGGTTACTCCTACGAGCAGTACGTC. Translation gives CASSPQGYSYEQYV.

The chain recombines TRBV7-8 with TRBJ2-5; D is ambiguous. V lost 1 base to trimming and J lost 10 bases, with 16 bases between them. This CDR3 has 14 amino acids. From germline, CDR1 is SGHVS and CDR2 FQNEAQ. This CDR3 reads CASSLGLLEVNQYF. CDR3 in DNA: TGTGCCAGCAGCTTAGGACTGCTCGAGGTGAACCAGTACTTC.

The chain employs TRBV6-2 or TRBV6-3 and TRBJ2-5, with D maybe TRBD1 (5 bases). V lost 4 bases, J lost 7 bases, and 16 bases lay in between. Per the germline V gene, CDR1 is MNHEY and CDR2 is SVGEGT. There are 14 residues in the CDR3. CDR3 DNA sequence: TGTGCCAGCAGTTTCAGCAGGGCCAGAGGGACCCAGTACTTC. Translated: CASSFSRARGTQYF.

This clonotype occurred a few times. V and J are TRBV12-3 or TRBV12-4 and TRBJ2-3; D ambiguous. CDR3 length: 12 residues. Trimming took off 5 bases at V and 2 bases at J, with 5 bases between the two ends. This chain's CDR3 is CASSPVTDTQYF. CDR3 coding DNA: TGTGCCAGCAGTCCCGTCACAGATACGCAGTATTTT.

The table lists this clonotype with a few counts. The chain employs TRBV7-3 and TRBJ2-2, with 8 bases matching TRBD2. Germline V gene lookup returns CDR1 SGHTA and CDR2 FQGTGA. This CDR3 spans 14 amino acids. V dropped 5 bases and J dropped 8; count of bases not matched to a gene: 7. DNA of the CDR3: TGTGCCAGCAGCCCCGGGGGGGCCATGGGGGAGCTGTTTTTT. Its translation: CASSPGGAMGELFF. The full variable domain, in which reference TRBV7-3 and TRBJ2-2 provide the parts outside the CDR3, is GAGVSQTPSNKVTEKGKYVELRCDPISGHTALYWYRQSLGQGPEFLIYFQGTGAADDSGLPNDRFFAVRPEGSVSTLKIQRTERGDSAVYLCASSPGGAMGELFFGEGSRLTVL.

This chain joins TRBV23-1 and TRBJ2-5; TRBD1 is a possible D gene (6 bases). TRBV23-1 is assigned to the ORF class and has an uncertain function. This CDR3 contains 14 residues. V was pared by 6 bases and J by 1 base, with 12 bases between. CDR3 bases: TGCGCCAGCAGGACAGGACTTCCCCAAGAGACCCAGTACTTC. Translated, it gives CASRTGLPQETQYF.

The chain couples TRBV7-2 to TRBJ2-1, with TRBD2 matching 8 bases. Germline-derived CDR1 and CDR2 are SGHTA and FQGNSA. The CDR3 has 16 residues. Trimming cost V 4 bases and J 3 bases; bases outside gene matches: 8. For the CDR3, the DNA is TGTGCCAGCAGCTCTAGTACTAGCGGAGGCTACAATGAGCAGTTCTTC. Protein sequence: CASSSSTSGGYNEQFF.